This T cell receptor beta chain was recorded in a study of T cells expressing NK-cell markers. Study-level information: From sorted CD3+CD56+NKG2C+, CD3+CD56+NKG2C- and CD3+CD56-NKG2C+ T cells came the TCR beta repertoires.

As for this clonotype: Antigen specificity is unknown.

This CDR3 spans 13 amino acids. TCRdb re-called the 5' RACE reads; every CDR3 protein appears as one record, without DNA. The sample includes a few hundred thousand distinct CDR3 sequences. Whole-study results and caveats: The CD3+CD56-NKG2C+ fraction of a handful of donors was also led by these clonotypes. HCMV specificity of expanded NKG2C+ T cell clones remained unclear. NKG2C+ dominant clonotypes from several donors made up about 1.0-8% of CD8+ T cells.

The clonotype originates from a man aged 18-70 years in good health. Sequencing was carried out using blood T cells: a sorted CD56 or NKG2C T cell subset, CD4+ or CD8+ T cells, or bulk PBMC T cells (not recorded which). V and J are TRBV12-3 or TRBV12-4 and TRBJ1-2. The CDR3 loop is CASSLMGGGGYTF.